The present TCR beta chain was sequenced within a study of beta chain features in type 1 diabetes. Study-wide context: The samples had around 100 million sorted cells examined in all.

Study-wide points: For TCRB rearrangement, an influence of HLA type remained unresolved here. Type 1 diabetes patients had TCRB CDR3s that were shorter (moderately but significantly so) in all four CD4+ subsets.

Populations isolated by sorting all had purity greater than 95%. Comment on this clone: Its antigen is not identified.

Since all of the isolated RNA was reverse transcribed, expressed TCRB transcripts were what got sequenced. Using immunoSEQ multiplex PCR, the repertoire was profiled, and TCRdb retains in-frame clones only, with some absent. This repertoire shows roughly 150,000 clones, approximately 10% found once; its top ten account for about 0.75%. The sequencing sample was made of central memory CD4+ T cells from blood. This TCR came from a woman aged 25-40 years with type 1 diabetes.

CDR3 in DNA: TGTGCCAGCAGCTTCGGTGGACAGGGGGAAGAGACCCAGTACTTC. Its protein is CASSFGGQGEETQYF. This rearrangement joins TRBV7-9 to TRBJ2-5, with 10 bases aligning to TRBD1. From germline, CDR1 is SEHNR and CDR2 FQNEAQ (reference sequence). The CDR3 has 15 amino acids. Germline trimming cut 3 bases from V and 3 bases from J; bases unmatched to any gene: 4. Combining the CDR3 with reference TRBV7-9 and TRBJ2-5 gives the whole variable domain DTGVSQNPRHKITKRGQNVTFRCDPISEHNRLYWYRQTLGQGPEFLTYFQNEAQLEKSRLLSDRFSAERPKGSFSTLEIQRTEQGDSAMYLCASSFGGQGEETQYFGPGTRLLVL.